One sample yielded the 18 T cell receptor beta chains listed below, sequenced in a study of T cells after yellow fever vaccination. A single record per CDR3 protein comes from TCRdb applying MiXCR to the 5' RACE reads. Here the sample spans about 300,000 distinct CDR3 sequences, around 4.1% being singletons. Sequences were derived from PBMCs, sampled 5 days after the yellow fever booster vaccination. The origin of the receptors is a man between 18 and 29 years old who received the YFV17D yellow fever vaccine.

This clonotype has a handful of counts. V gene TRBV12-3 or TRBV12-4 combines with J gene TRBJ1-1; D is uncertain. CDR3 size: 13 residues. The V end lost 5 bases, the J end lost 3 bases, and 10 bases lay between the germline ends. CDR3 region: CASSPLPDTEAFF. The CDR3 DNA is TGTGCCAGCAGTCCCCTCCCCGACACTGAAGCTTTCTTT.

V gene TRBV7-2 combines with J gene TRBJ1-1; D not resolved. Germline CDR1 reads SGHTA; CDR2 reads FQGNSA. V was trimmed by 3 bases and J by 3 bases, leaving 11 bases between them. This CDR3 is 14 amino acids long. CDR3 sequence reads: CASSFGPVDTEAFF. In nucleotides, the CDR3 is TGTGCCAGCAGCTTCGGACCGGTAGACACTGAAGCTTTCTTT.

This clonotype was recorded at least ten times. The chain links TRBV12-3 or TRBV12-4 to TRBJ2-1; a possible D gene is TRBD2 (5 bases). V was cut by 6 bases and J by 9 bases, with 12 bases left in between. This CDR3 has 12 residues. The CDR3 DNA reads as TGTGCCAGCAGCCTAGGCCGGGGTGAGCAGTTCTTC. Its translation is CASSLGRGEQFF.

The chain employs TRBV7-3 and TRBJ2-7, with a weak D call TRBD1 (6 bases). Between the trimmed V and J ends, which lost 5 bases and 6 bases, there was a span of 23 bases. In germline, CDR1 is SGHTA, CDR2 FQGTGA. The CDR3 is 16 residues long. CDR3 DNA: TGTGCCAGCAGCGCTCGAGGACAGACAGTAGTGGGCGAGCAGTACTTC. It yields the protein CASSARGQTVVGEQYF.

This clonotype was seen many times. V and J are TRBV9 and TRBJ2-3; TRBD2 is a possible D gene (5 bases). Germline values: CDR1 SGDLS, CDR2 YYNGEE. V lost 3 bases and J lost 2, with 13 bases in between. The CDR3 runs 15 residues. Here the CDR3 reads CASSGRPVSTDTQYF. In DNA form, the CDR3 reads TGTGCCAGCAGCGGGAGGCCGGTGTCCACAGATACGCAGTATTTT.

This clonotype was observed a handful of times. The chain is built from TRBV5-1 and TRBJ1-1; D not resolved. Germline V gives CDR1 SGHRS, CDR2 YFSETQ. Trimming removed 4 bases from V and 7 bases from J, with 8 bases in between. The CDR3 extends over 11 amino acids. In DNA form, the CDR3 reads TGCGCCAGCAGCGGAGGAGGTGAAGCTTTCTTT. It translates to CASSGGGEAFF. Together with reference TRBV5-1 and TRBJ1-1, the CDR3 gives the full variable domain: KAGVTQTPRYLIKTRGQQVTLSCSPISGHRSVSWYQQTPGQGLQFLFEYFSETQRNKGNFPGRFSGRQFSNSRSEMNVSTLELGDSALYLCASSGGGEAFFGQGTRLTVV.

This clonotype was counted between two and nine times. The V call is TRBV14, the J call TRBJ2-2; D uncertain. This CDR3 is built from 15 residues. From germline, CDR1 is SGHDN and CDR2 FVKESK. Trimming took off 2 bases at V and 2 bases at J, with 9 bases between the two ends. CDR3 loop: CASSQNGSNTGELFF. In DNA form, the CDR3 reads TGTGCCAGCAGCCAAAACGGATCTAACACCGGGGAGCTGTTTTTT. The entire variable domain, with the rest obtained from reference TRBV14 and TRBJ2-2, is as follows: EAGVTQFPSHSVIEKGQTVTLRCDPISGHDNLYWYRRVMGKEIKFLLHFVKESKQDESGMPNNRFLAERTGGTYSTLKVQPAELEDSGVYFCASSQNGSNTGELFFGEGSRLTVL.

In its sample, this clonotype was seen a few times. The chain recombines TRBV12-3 or TRBV12-4 with TRBJ2-2, with 9 positions matching TRBD2. The V gene end was trimmed by 7 bases and the J gene end by 7 bases; junction bases not matched to a gene: 7. This CDR3 has 14 amino acids. The CDR3 spells CASTSSGKVGELFF. DNA of the CDR3: TGTGCCAGCACCTCTAGCGGGAAGGTCGGGGAGCTGTTTTTT.

The chain has TRBV25-1 and TRBJ1-2, with no clear D. V was trimmed by 2 bases and J by 6 bases, leaving 16 bases between them. The CDR3 is 15 residues long. The germline gives CDR1 MGHDK, CDR2 SYGVNS. In DNA form, the CDR3 reads TGTGCCAGCAGTGAAGGGGAGGGCCTCGGGCATGGCTACACCTTC. This encodes CASSEGEGLGHGYTF.

This clonotype was counted many times. The chain recombines TRBV15 with TRBJ1-1; TRBD1 agrees at 9 bases. V was clipped by 0 bases and J by 10 bases; unmatched bases: 9. Germline V gives CDR1 LNHNV, CDR2 YYDKDF (reference sequence). CDR3 length: 15 residues. The CDR3 spells CATSRDSGTGLAAFF. As DNA, the CDR3 is TGTGCCACCAGCAGAGATTCCGGGACAGGGCTAGCAGCTTTCTTT.

This clonotype was seen repeatedly, ten times or more. The gene calls are TRBV12-3 or TRBV12-4 and TRBJ1-1; D is unclear. CDR3 size: 14 residues. The germline V and J ends were trimmed by 3 bases and 1 base, with 9 bases remaining between them. DNA for the CDR3: TGTGCCAGCAGTTTCCGGGTGAGGAACACTGAAGCTTTCTTT. It codes for CASSFRVRNTEAFF.

The chain employs TRBV7-2 and TRBJ2-7; 11 bases fit TRBD1. This CDR3 has 14 amino acids. The V and J ends lost 6 bases and 3 bases, in that order; junction bases with no gene match: 4. The germline CDR1 and CDR2 sequences are SGHTA and FQGNSA. CDR3 nucleotide sequence: TGTGCCAGCAGTGCCGGGACAGGGGGCTACGAGCAGTACGTC. It codes for CASSAGTGGYEQYV.

The rearrangement joins TRBV29-1 to TRBJ1-1; no firm D call. The CDR3 has 13 residues. The V and J ends lost 4 bases and 2 bases respectively, with 11 bases between them. Germline V gives CDR1 SQVTM, CDR2 ANQGSEA. This CDR3 reads CSVGKGSNTEAFF. The CDR3 coding sequence is TGCAGCGTTGGAAAGGGATCTAACACTGAAGCTTTCTTT. The full variable domain, completed using reference TRBV29-1 and TRBJ1-1, is SAVISQKPSRDICQRGTSLTIQCQVDSQVTMMFWYRQQPGQSLTLIATANQGSEATYESGFVIDKFPISRPNLTFSTLTVSNMSPEDSSIYLCSVGKGSNTEAFFGQGTRLTVV.

This clonotype has ten or more counts. V is TRBV5-1 and J is TRBJ2-5; 8 positions agree with TRBD1. This CDR3 region has 14 residues. V lost 2 bases to trimming and J lost 4 bases; unmatched junction nucleotides: 4. CDR1 SGHRS and CDR2 YFSETQ come from the germline V gene. CDR3 protein: CASSLKQGVETQYF. In nucleotides, the CDR3 is TGCGCCAGCAGCTTAAAACAGGGGGTAGAGACCCAGTACTTC.

This clonotype has more than one count but fewer than ten. The chain carries TRBV5-1 and TRBJ1-2; TRBD1 matches 7 bases. CDR3 length: 13 amino acids. V shed 3 bases, J shed 8 bases, and the junction held 7 bases outside the gene matches. Germline-derived CDR1 and CDR2 are SGHRS and YFSETQ. CDR3 nucleotide sequence: TGCGCCAGCAGCTGGGGACAGAGTCTCGGCTACACCTTC. Its protein product is CASSWGQSLGYTF.

Many counts were recorded for this clonotype. The chain carries TRBV15 and TRBJ2-5, with a tentative D call TRBD1 (6 bases). With 0 bases removed from V and 4 bases from J, the gap between germline ends came to 9 bases. The CDR3 is 14 amino acids. The germline gives CDR1 LNHNV, CDR2 YYDKDF (reference sequence). The CDR3 loop reads CATSRETGRETQYF. Here the CDR3 DNA reads TGTGCCACCAGCAGAGAAACAGGGCGAGAGACCCAGTACTTC.

This clonotype has at least ten counts. The chain recombines TRBV11-2 with TRBJ2-7; D possibly corresponds to TRBD1 (6 bases). V shed 4 bases and J shed 0 bases, with 10 bases lying between them. This CDR3 region has 14 residues. The germline gives CDR1 SGHAT, CDR2 FQNNGV. CDR3 amino acids: CASSYLTGSYEQYF. In nucleotides, the CDR3 is TGTGCCAGCAGCTACCTGACAGGCTCCTACGAGCAGTACTTC.

The chain combines TRBV7-9 with TRBJ2-6, with TRBD2 identical over 8 bases. CDR3 length equals 17 residues. With 5 bases clipped from V and 1 base from J, the junction kept 7 bases outside the gene matches. Germline V gives CDR1 SEHNR, CDR2 FQNEAQ (reference sequence). The CDR3 DNA reads TGTGCCAGCAGCCGGGGGGGGACCTGGTCTGGGGCCAACGTCCTGACTTTC. It translates to CASSRGGTWSGANVLTF.